This record covers a single TCR beta chain. Antigen: not known. It differs at one base from a far larger clone, so likely a read error. This record belongs to a study of regulatory and conventional T cells in RAG deficiency. Broader study findings: In Omenn syndrome, Treg and Tconv repertoires overlapped >75%. Treg unique TCR beta sequences were about 92-fold fewer in Omenn syndrome and CID/AS patients than controls.

The repertoire was sequenced with immunoSEQ multiplex PCR; TCRdb's copy has only in-frame clones and lacks some. The data contain 30,000 to 40,000 clones, about 91% of them singletons. The CDR3 covers 12 residues. Germline V gene sequence: CDR1 SGHRS, CDR2 YFSETQ. V lost 4 bases and J lost 7, with 11 bases in between. This same sample was also taken into another study, of regulatory T cells. This second report adds: The primer mix had 52 TRBV and 13 TRBJ primers.

The sequencing input was CD8+ T cells sorted from blood. The origin of this receptor is a human donor in good health. This sequence joins TRBV5-1 and TRBJ1-2; D is unresolved. CDR3 in DNA: TGCGCCAGCAGCGCACAGTGTTCTGGCTACACCTTC. Translating it yields CASSAQCSGYTF.